What follows describes a single TCR beta chain. Germline CDR1 reads SGHRS; CDR2 reads YFSETQ. V lost 4 bases to trimming and J lost 5 bases; unmatched junction nucleotides: 11. The CDR3 covers 17 residues. The data were taken from a study of blood T cell repertoires in COVID-19. Overall study: Material from acute and convalescent COVID-19 was sourced from the United States, Italy and Spain. PBMCs, B-cell-depleted T cells, or T cells were the source of the cDNA or gDNA that made up the material.

TCRdb keeps only in-frame clones here, not all; method: immunoSEQ multiplex PCR. This table holds roughly 200,000 clones, roughly 88% found once. This receptor was identified in a human donor in a cohort sampled during active COVID-19. The sequenced sample consisted of peripheral blood. The chain combines TRBV5-1 with TRBJ2-5; 13 nucleotides line up with TRBD2. DNA of the CDR3: TGCGCCAGCAGCCCGACCGGGACTAGCGGGATAGGGGAGACCCAGTACTTC. Amino acids: CASSPTGTSGIGETQYF.